Presented here are 15 T cell receptor beta chains from one specimen sequenced in a study of graft-versus-host responses after intestinal transplantation. Their target antigens are unknown. Produced via immunoSEQ multiplex PCR; TCRdb's table is partial and in-frame only. The repertoire consists of about 120,000 clones, with around 93% occurring once and the leading ten covering roughly 0.12%. The starting material was unstimulated CD4+ T cells sorted from spleen or lymph node cells, obtained before intestinal transplant. These receptors were collected from a human donor who received an intestinal transplant.

This clone was found once. The chain employs TRBV27 and TRBJ2-5; 12 nucleotides line up with TRBD1. The CDR3 extends over 15 amino acids. The junction had 6 bases not matched to a gene; V was cut back by 6 bases and J by 4 bases. The V gene's germline CDR1 is MNHEY and CDR2 SMNVEV (reference sequence). The CDR3 is CASRPPGQGAETQYF. The CDR3 bases are TGTGCCAGCAGACCACCGGGACAGGGGGCAGAGACCCAGTACTTC.

The gene calls are TRBV29-1 and TRBJ2-4, with unresolved D. In germline, CDR1 is SQVTM, CDR2 ANQGSEA. The CDR3 consists of 14 residues. Trimming shortened V by 2 bases and J by 0 bases, and 8 bases separated the two germline ends. CDR3 protein: CSVELRLAKNIQYF. The CDR3, as DNA: TGCAGCGTTGAATTGCGGCTAGCCAAAAACATTCAGTACTTC.

The V gene is TRBV30, the J gene TRBJ1-2, with 7 bases lining up with TRBD1. V lost 3 bases to trimming and J lost 2 bases; unmatched junction nucleotides: 3. The CDR3 contains 13 residues. Germline values: CDR1 GTSNPN, CDR2 SVGIG (reference sequence). CDR3: CAWRVTGNYGYTF. Written as DNA, the CDR3 is TGTGCCTGGAGGGTGACAGGGAACTATGGCTACACCTTC.

The chain uses TRBV9 and TRBJ1-1; D perhaps matches TRBD1 (5 bases). The CDR3 consists of 16 residues. In germline, CDR1 is SGDLS, CDR2 YYNGEE. V shed 3 bases and J shed 2 bases, with 17 bases lying between them. The CDR3 is CASSEGPLRVNTEAFF. CDR3 coding DNA: TGTGCCAGCAGCGAGGGACCCCTCCGGGTTAACACTGAAGCTTTCTTT.

The CDR3 region is CASSYSTGYEQYF. The CDR3, as DNA: TGTGCCAGCAGTTACTCGACGGGCTACGAGCAGTACTTC. The genes are TRBV6-5 and TRBJ2-7; D is uncertain. Per the germline V gene, CDR1 is MNHEY and CDR2 is SVGAGI. The CDR3 sequence is 13 residues long. V was clipped by 0 bases and J by 3 bases, with 6 bases between them.

The chain has TRBV2 and TRBJ2-7; D not certain. Deletions cut 4 bases from V and 4 bases from J, with 11 bases between. The CDR3 loop spans 13 amino acids. Germline lookup yields CDR1 SNHLY and CDR2 FYNNEI. CDR3 residues: CASSAIPRYEQYF. The CDR3 bases are TGTGCCAGCAGTGCCATACCCCGATACGAGCAGTACTTC.

The genes are TRBV18 and TRBJ2-2, with D possibly matching TRBD1 (5 bases). The CDR3 is made up of 18 amino acids. Germline V lookup: CDR1 KGHSH, CDR2 LQKENI. Trimming removed 0 bases at V and 0 bases at J, with 14 bases between. The CDR3 loop is CASSPPGKGPSNTGELFF. The CDR3 DNA follows: TGTGCCAGCTCACCACCGGGGAAGGGGCCTTCGAACACCGGGGAGCTGTTTTTT.

The V gene is TRBV2, the J gene TRBJ1-5, with D possibly matching TRBD1 (6 bases). Between the trimmed V and J ends, which lost 6 bases and 7 bases, there was a span of 13 bases. The CDR3 runs to 13 residues. Germline V CDR1 and CDR2: SNHLY, FYNNEI. This CDR3 reads CASRRQVHQPQHF. CDR3 nucleotide sequence: TGTGCCAGCAGACGACAGGTACACCAGCCCCAGCATTTT.

The rearrangement links TRBV4-2 to TRBJ2-7; 13 positions match TRBD2. Germline CDR1 LGHNA, CDR2 YNFKEQ. The CDR3 runs 16 residues. The J segment lost 3 bases and the V segment lost 0 bases, leaving 2 bases of the junction unmatched. The CDR3 DNA reads TGTGCCAGCAGCCAAGAGGGACTAGCGGGAAACTACGAGCAGTACTTC. Protein: CASSQEGLAGNYEQYF.

The chain recombines TRBV28 with TRBJ2-7, with 11 bases aligning to TRBD1. V lost 2 bases, J lost 7 bases, and 7 bases stayed unmatched. The CDR3 contains 15 residues. CDR1 is MDHEN, CDR2 SYDVKM, per germline. The CDR3 sequence: CASSLGGDRGYEQYF. CDR3 DNA: TGTGCCAGCAGTTTAGGGGGGGACAGGGGGTATGAGCAGTACTTC.

CDR3 DNA sequence: TGTGCCAGCAGTTACAGAAAACAGGGAGGAACTGAAGCTTTCTTT. The encoded protein is CASSYRKQGGTEAFF. This chain connects TRBV6-5 to TRBJ1-1, with D perhaps TRBD1 (6 bases). The CDR3 has 15 residues. Germline CDR1 MNHEY, CDR2 SVGAGI. Trimming removed 2 bases at V and 5 bases at J, with 15 bases between.

J is TRBJ1-5 and V is TRBV5-1; tentatively, D is TRBD1 (6 bases). V gave up 0 bases and J gave up 5 bases, with 12 bases separating them. Per the germline V gene, CDR1 is SGHRS and CDR2 is YFSETQ. The CDR3 covers 15 residues. The CDR3 DNA sequence: TGCGCCAGCAGCTTGGACCAGGGGAAGGATCAGCCCCAGCATTTT. Its translation is CASSLDQGKDQPQHF.

The chain joins TRBV6-6 to TRBJ2-7; D is unclear. V lost 6 bases, J lost 4 bases, and 10 bases lay in between. The CDR3 runs 12 residues. Germline CDR1 and CDR2: MNHNY and SVGAGI (reference sequence). The CDR3 reads CASRFSVYEQYF. DNA of the CDR3: TGTGCCAGCAGATTTTCAGTGTACGAGCAGTACTTC.

The rearrangement uses TRBV27 and TRBJ1-2; tentatively, D is TRBD1 (5 bases). The CDR3 is 14 residues long. V was clipped by 3 bases and J by 4 bases, with 12 bases between them. Germline-derived CDR1 and CDR2 are MNHEY and SMNVEV (reference sequence). CDR3: CASSLAQGGYGYTF. CDR3 DNA sequence: TGTGCCAGCAGTTTGGCGCAGGGTGGCTATGGCTACACCTTC.

The genes are TRBV19 and TRBJ1-2; D may be TRBD1 (6 bases). Trimming took off 6 bases at V and 0 bases at J, with 14 bases between the two ends. CDR1 is LNHDA and CDR2 is SQIVND in the germline V gene (reference sequence). The CDR3 loop spans 15 amino acids. The CDR3: CASSLGQPTNYGYTF. CDR3 nucleotides: TGTGCCAGTAGCTTGGGACAACCGACTAACTATGGCTACACCTTC.